The 5 T cell receptor beta chains below come from one sample, sequenced in a study of siplizumab effects on memory and regulatory T cells. The repertoire was sequenced with immunoSEQ multiplex PCR; TCRdb's copy has only in-frame clones and lacks some. The profile shows a few thousand clones, over 60% of them singletons. The sequenced sample consisted of TEMRA CD8+ T cells sorted from blood. As for subset: unstimulated CD8+ CD45RA+ effector memory T cells. The source of these receptors is a human donor in good health.

This clone appeared a few times. This rearrangement joins TRBV27 to TRBJ1-1, with D possibly matching TRBD1 (6 bases). Germline V gene data show CDR1 as MNHEY and CDR2 as SMNVEV (reference sequence). The CDR3 sequence is 14 residues long. Trimming took off 4 bases at V and 4 bases at J, with 13 bases between the two ends. CDR3 DNA sequence: TGTGCCAGCAGTTCTGGGACATCGGGCACTGAAGCTTTCTTT. Protein product: CASSSGTSGTEAFF.

The chain links TRBV19 to TRBJ2-1; 9 positions agree with TRBD1. The CDR3 extends over 16 amino acids. The germline CDR1 and CDR2 sequences are LNHDA and SQIVND (reference sequence). Trimming removed 10 bases from V and 7 bases from J; junction bases left unmatched: 17. CDR3 DNA: TGTGCCACTGCCTTACAGGGGGCGCAGGTAATGAATGAGCAGTTCTTC. Protein product: CATALQGAQVMNEQFF.

The chain carries TRBV7-8 and TRBJ1-2; tentative D call: TRBD1 (6 bases). The CDR3 contains 16 residues. Germline V gene lookup returns CDR1 SGHVS and CDR2 FQNEAQ. The V end lost 2 bases, the J end lost 7 bases, and 20 bases lay between the germline ends. CDR3 residues: CASSLRQVPVLGGYTF. CDR3 DNA sequence: TGTGCCAGCAGCTTACGACAGGTCCCTGTTCTGGGTGGCTACACCTTC. The full variable domain, in which reference TRBV7-8 and TRBJ1-2 provide the parts outside the CDR3, is GAGVSQSPRYKVAKRGQDVALRCDPISGHVSLFWYQQALGQGPEFLTYFQNEAQLDKSGLPSDRFFAERPEGSVSTLKIQRTQQEDSAVYLCASSLRQVPVLGGYTFGSGTRLTVV.

J is TRBJ2-5 and V is TRBV10-3; no clear D gene. The germline V and J ends were trimmed by 0 bases and 0 bases, with 11 bases remaining between them. The V gene's germline CDR1 is ENHRY and CDR2 SYGVKD. This CDR3 has 16 amino acids. DNA for the CDR3: TGTGCCATCAGTGAGTCGAAAGCAGTGCACCAAGAGACCCAGTACTTC. Protein sequence: CAISESKAVHQETQYF.

The genes are TRBV12-5 and TRBJ2-5; D gene ambiguous. V lost 6 bases to trimming and J lost 5 bases, with 13 bases between them. This CDR3 has 13 residues. Per germline, CDR1 LGHNT and CDR2 FRNRAP. CDR3 sequence: CASGALGSETQYF. The CDR3 DNA reads as TGTGCTAGTGGGGCCCTGGGATCTGAGACCCAGTACTTC.